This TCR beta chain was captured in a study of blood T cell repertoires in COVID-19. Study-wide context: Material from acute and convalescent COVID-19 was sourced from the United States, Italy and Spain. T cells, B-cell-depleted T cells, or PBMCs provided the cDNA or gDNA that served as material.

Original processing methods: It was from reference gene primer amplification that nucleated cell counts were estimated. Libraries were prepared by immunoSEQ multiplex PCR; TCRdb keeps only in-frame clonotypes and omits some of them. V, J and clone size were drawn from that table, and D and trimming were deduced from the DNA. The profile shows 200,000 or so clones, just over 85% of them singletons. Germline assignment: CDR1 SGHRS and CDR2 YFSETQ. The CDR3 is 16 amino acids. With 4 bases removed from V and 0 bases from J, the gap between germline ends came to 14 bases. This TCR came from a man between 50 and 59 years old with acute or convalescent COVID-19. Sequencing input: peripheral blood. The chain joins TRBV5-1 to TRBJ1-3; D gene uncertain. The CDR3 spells CASSAAVTGSGNTIYF. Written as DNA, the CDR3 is TGCGCCAGCAGCGCAGCAGTGACGGGCTCTGGAAACACCATATATTTT.